This T cell receptor beta chain was captured in a study of CD8+ T cells in alopecia areata. Study background: At a dose of 5 to 10 mg twice daily, oral tofacitinib was given to treated patients. It was 6 to 18 months of tofacitinib, and then there were 6 months off drug.

Study-wide results and limits: Numerous expanded lesional clones remained in scalp and blood during tofacitinib. Under tofacitinib, fewer expanded CD8+ clones appeared among the top 100 scalp clones.

Treatment noted: oral pan-JAK inhibitor, 5-10 mg twice daily. RNA extraction was followed by reverse transcription into cDNA, which acted as the sequencing template. Measured with immunoSEQ multiplex PCR; TCRdb has only the in-frame clones, and not every one. The table lists some 200,000 clones, about 60% of them singletons. V was pared by 5 bases and J by 0 bases, with 13 bases between. This CDR3 spans 16 amino acids. Germline loops: CDR1 MNHEY, CDR2 SMNVEV (reference sequence). As for this clone: Its specificity is not known.

V usage is TRBV27 and J usage is TRBJ1-4; possibly TRBD1 for D (6 bases). The source material was CD8+ T cells sorted from blood, sampled at week 24, from a patient treated with tofacitinib. This clonotype was obtained from a human donor with alopecia areata. For the CDR3, the DNA is TGTGCCAGCAGTCCCGGACAGTCTGCAACTAATGAAAAACTGTTTTTT. Protein sequence: CASSPGQSATNEKLFF.